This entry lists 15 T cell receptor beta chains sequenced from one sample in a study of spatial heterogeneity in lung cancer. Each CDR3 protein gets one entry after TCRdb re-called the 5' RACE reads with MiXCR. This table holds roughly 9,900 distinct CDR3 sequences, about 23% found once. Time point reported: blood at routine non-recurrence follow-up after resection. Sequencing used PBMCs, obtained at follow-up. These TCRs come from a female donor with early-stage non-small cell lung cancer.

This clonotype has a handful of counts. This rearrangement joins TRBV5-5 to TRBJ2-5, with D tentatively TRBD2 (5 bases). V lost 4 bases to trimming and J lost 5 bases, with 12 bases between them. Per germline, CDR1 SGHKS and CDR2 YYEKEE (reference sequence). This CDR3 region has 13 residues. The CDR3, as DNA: TGTGCCAGCAGCCTCCTAGCCGTGGAGACCCAGTACTTC. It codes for CASSLLAVETQYF.

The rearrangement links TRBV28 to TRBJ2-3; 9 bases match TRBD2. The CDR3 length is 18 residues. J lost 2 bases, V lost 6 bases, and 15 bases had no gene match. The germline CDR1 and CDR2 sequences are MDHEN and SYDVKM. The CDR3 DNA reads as TGTGCCAGCAGCCCCCCCCGGGGTAGCGGGAGTTTCACAGATACGCAGTATTTT. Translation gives CASSPPRGSGSFTDTQYF.

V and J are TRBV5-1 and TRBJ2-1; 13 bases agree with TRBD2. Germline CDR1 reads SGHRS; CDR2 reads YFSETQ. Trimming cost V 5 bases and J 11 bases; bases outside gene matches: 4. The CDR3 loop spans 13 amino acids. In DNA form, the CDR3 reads TGCGCCAGCAGAGGTGGGACTAGCGGGAAGCAGTTCTTC. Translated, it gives CASRGGTSGKQFF.

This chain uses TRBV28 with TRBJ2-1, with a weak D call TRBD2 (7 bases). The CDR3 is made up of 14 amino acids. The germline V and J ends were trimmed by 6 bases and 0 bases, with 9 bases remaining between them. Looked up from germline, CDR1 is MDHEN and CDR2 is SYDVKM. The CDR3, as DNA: TGTGCCAGCAGGGGAGGGGGCTCCTACAATGAGCAGTTCTTC. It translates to CASRGGGSYNEQFF.

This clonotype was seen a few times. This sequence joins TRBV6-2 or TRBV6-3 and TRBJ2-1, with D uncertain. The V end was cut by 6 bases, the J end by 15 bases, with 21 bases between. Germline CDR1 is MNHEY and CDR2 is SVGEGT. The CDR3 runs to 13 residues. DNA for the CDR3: TGTGCCAGCAGCCTCGAGACGACCACCATGAGGTTCTTC. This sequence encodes CASSLETTTMRFF.

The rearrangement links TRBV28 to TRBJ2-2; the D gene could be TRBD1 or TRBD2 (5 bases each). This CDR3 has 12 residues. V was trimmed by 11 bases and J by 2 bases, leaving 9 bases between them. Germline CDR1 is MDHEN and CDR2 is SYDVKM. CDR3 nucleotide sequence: TGTGCCGGGGGTTTTAACACCGGGGAGCTGTTTTTT. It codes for CAGGFNTGELFF. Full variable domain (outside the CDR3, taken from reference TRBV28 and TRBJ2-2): DVKVTQSSRYLVKRTGEKVFLECVQDMDHENMFWYRQDPGLGLRLIYFSYDVKMKEKGDIPEGYSVSREKKERFSLILESASTNQTSMYLCAGGFNTGELFFGEGSRLTVL.

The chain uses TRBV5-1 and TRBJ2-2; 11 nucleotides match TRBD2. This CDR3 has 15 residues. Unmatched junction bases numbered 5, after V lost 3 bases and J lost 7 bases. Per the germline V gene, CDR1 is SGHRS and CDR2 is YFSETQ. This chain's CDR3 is CASSSLGTSGGELFF. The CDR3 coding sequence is TGCGCCAGCAGCTCCCTCGGGACTAGCGGCGGGGAGCTGTTTTTT.

This CDR3 is CASSQDPLPFRYNEQFF. The CDR3 DNA sequence: TGTGCCAGCAGCCAAGACCCACTCCCGTTCCGCTACAATGAGCAGTTCTTC. The chain combines TRBV3-1 with TRBJ2-1; D unresolved. Trimming shortened V by 0 bases and J by 3 bases, and 15 bases separated the two germline ends. The length of the CDR3 is 17 residues. CDR1 is LGHDT, CDR2 YNNKEL, per germline (reference sequence).

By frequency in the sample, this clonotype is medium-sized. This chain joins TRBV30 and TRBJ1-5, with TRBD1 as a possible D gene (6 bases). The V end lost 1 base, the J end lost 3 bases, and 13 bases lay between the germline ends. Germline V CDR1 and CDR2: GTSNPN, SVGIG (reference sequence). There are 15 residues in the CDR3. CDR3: CAWSEGVGFNQPQHF. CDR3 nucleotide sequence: TGTGCCTGGAGTGAGGGGGTAGGGTTCAATCAGCCCCAGCATTTT. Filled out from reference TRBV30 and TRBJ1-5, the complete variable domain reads SQTIHQWPATLVQPVGSPLSLECTVEGTSNPNLYWYRQAAGRGLQLLFYSVGIGQISSEVPQNLSASRPQDRQFILSSKKLLLSDSGFYLCAWSEGVGFNQPQHFGDGTRLSIL.

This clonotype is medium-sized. The CDR3 region has the DNA TGTGCCAGTAGCTCTAGGGCTACAATGTGGACTAATGAAAAACTGTTTTTT. Amino acid sequence: CASSSRATMWTNEKLFF. The chain is built from TRBV19 and TRBJ1-4; D is uncertain. The length of the CDR3 is 17 residues. Germline loops: CDR1 LNHDA, CDR2 SQIVND (reference sequence). V was clipped by 6 bases and J by 2 bases, with 19 bases between them.

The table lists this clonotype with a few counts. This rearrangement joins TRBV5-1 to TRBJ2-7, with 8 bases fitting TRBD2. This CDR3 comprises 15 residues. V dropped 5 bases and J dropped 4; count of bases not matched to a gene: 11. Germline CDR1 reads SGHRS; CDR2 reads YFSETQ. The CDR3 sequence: CASSLRDVAGYEQYF. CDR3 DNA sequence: TGCGCCAGCAGTCTGCGGGATGTAGCGGGATACGAGCAGTACTTC. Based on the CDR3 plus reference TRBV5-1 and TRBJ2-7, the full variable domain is KAGVTQTPRYLIKTRGQQVTLSCSPISGHRSVSWYQQTPGQGLQFLFEYFSETQRNKGNFPGRFSGRQFSNSRSEMNVSTLELGDSALYLCASSLRDVAGYEQYFGPGTRLTVT.

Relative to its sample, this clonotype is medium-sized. The CDR3 sequence: CSAMRGGETQYF. The CDR3 DNA is TGCAGTGCTATGCGAGGAGGGGAGACCCAGTACTTC. The rearrangement joins TRBV20-1 to TRBJ2-5; the D gene is possibly TRBD2 (6 bases). CDR3 length equals 12 residues. Germline V gene data show CDR1 as DFQATT and CDR2 as SNEGSKA (reference sequence). V gave up 4 bases and J gave up 5 bases, with 11 bases separating them.

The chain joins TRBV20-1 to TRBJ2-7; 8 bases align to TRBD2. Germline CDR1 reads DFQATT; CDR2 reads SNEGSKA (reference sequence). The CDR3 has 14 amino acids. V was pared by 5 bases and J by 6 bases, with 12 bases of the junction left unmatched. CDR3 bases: TGCAGTGCTTCCCGGGTAGCGGGAAAGGGCGAGCAGTACTTC. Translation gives CSASRVAGKGEQYF.

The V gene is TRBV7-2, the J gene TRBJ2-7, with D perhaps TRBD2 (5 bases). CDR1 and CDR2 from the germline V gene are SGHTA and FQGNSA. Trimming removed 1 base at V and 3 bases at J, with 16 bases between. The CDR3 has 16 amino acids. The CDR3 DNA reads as TGTGCCAGCAGCTTAGGGGCTGGCCCCGGGGTCTACGAGCAGTACTTC. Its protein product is CASSLGAGPGVYEQYF.

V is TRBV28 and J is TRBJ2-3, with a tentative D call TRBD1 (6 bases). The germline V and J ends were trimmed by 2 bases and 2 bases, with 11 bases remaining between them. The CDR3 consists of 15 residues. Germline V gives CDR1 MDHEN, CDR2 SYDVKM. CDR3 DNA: TGTGCCAGCAGTTTACCTGGGGGCCTCACAGATACGCAGTATTTT. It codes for CASSLPGGLTDTQYF.